This T cell receptor beta chain emerged from a study of cytomegalovirus exposure and HLA in healthy donors. Study in general: An analysis done earlier identified roughly 120 million unique TCR beta sequences from about 180 million T cells.

Overall study findings and caveats: Sequence variants that were highly shared formed a cluster that was likely a sequencing artifact.

Only one count was recorded for this clone. Its antigen is still unknown. The junction departs from germline at one end; a sequencing error may be responsible. The primer mix had 60 Vbeta and 13 Jbeta primers. Sequenced by immunoSEQ multiplex PCR; TCRdb stores in-frame clones only, minus some. The data contain 100,000 or so clones, about 80% of them singletons. The sequence came from a man between 40 and 49 years old in good health and CMV-seronegative. The sequencing input was PBMCs.

The CDR3 coding sequence is TGTGCCAGCTGTTATACGGGAGATACCGGGGAGCTGTTTTTT. Encoded protein: CASCYTGDTGELFF. The genes are TRBV6-5 and TRBJ2-2; TRBD2 is a possible D gene (6 bases). This CDR3 has 14 amino acids. The germline CDR1 and CDR2 sequences are MNHEY and SVGAGI.